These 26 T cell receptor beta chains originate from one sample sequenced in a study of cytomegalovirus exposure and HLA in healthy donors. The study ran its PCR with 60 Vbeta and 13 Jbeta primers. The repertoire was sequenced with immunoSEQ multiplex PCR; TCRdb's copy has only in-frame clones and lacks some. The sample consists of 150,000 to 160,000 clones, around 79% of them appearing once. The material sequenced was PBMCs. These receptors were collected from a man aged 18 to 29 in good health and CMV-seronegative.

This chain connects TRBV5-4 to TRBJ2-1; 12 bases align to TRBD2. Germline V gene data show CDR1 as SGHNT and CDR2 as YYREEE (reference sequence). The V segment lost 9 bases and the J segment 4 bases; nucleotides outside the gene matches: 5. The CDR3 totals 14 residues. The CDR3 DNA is TGTGCCATTCCTAGCGGGGGGGCGTACAATGAGCAGTTCTTC. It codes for CAIPSGGAYNEQFF.

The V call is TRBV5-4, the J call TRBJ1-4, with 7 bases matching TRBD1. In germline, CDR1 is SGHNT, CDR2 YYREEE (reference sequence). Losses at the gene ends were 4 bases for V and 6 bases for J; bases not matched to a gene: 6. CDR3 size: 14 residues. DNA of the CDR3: TGTGCCAGCAGCGGCGGACAGGAGGATGAAAAACTGTTTTTT. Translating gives CASSGGQEDEKLFF. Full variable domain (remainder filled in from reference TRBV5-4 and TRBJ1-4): ETGVTQSPTHLIKTRGQQVTLRCSSQSGHNTVSWYQQALGQGPQFIFQYYREEENGRGNFPPRFSGLQFPNYSSELNVNALELDDSALYLCASSGGQEDEKLFFGSGTQLSVL.

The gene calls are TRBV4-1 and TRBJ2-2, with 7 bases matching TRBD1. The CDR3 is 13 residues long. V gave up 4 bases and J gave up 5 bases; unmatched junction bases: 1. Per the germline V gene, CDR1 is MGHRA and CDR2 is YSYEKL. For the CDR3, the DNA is TGCGCCAGCAGCCCACAGGGGACCGGGGAGCTGTTTTTT. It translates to CASSPQGTGELFF.

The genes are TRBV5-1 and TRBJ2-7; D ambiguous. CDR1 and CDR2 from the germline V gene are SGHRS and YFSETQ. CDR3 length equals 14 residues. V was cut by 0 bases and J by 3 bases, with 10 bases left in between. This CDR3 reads CASSLATTNYEQYF. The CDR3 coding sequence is TGCGCCAGCAGCTTGGCCACTACCAACTACGAGCAGTACTTC.

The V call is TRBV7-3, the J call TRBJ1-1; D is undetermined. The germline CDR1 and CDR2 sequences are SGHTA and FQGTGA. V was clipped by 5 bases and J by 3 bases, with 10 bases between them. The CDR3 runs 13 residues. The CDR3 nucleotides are TGTGCCAGCAGCCCGCACAGAGACACTGAAGCTTTCTTT. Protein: CASSPHRDTEAFF.

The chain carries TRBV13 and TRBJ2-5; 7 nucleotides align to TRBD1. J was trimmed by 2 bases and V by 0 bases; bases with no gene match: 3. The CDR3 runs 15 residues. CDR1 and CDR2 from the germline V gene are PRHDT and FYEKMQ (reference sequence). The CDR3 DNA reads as TGTGCCAGCAGCTTAGGGGGACAGAGGCAAGAGACCCAGTACTTC. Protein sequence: CASSLGGQRQETQYF. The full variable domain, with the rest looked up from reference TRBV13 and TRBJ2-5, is AAGVIQSPRHLIKEKRETATLKCYPIPRHDTVYWYQQGPGQDPQFLISFYEKMQSDKGSIPDRFSAQQFSDYHSELNMSSLELGDSALYFCASSLGGQRQETQYFGPGTRLLVL.

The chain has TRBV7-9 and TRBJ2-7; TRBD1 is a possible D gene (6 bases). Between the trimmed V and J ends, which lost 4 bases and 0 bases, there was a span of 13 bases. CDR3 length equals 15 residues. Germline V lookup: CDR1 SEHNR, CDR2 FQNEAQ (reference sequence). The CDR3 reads CASSSPEGDSYEQYF. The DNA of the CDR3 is TGTGCCAGCAGCTCCCCTGAGGGGGACTCCTACGAGCAGTACTTC.

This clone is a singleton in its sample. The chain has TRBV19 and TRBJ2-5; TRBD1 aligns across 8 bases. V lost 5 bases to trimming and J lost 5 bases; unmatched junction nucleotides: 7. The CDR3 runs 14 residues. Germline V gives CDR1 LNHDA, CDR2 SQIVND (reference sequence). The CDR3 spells CASSSRTGPETQYF. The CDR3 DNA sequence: TGTGCCAGTAGTTCCAGGACAGGGCCTGAGACCCAGTACTTC.

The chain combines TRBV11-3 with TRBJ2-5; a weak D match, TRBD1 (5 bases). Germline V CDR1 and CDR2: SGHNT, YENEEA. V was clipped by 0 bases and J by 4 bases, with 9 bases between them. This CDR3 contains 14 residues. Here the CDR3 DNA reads TGTGCCAGCAGCTTAGACACCAGGGCAGAGACCCAGTACTTC. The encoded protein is CASSLDTRAETQYF.

The CDR3 DNA reads as TGTGCCAGCAGCCCCCTATGGGGGCGCGATGAAAAACTGTTTTTT. It translates to CASSPLWGRDEKLFF. V usage is TRBV5-8 and J usage is TRBJ1-4; a possible D gene is TRBD1 (6 bases). V dropped 4 bases and J dropped 6 bases, with 16 bases sitting between them. The CDR3 is 15 residues long. Germline loops: CDR1 SGHTS, CDR2 YDEGEE.

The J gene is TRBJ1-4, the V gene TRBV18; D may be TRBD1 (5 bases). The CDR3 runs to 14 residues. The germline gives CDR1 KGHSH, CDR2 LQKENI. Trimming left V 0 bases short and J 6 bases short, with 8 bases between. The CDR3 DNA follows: TGTGCCAGCTCACCACCAGGGGAATATGAAAAACTGTTTTTT. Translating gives CASSPPGEYEKLFF.

The CDR3 DNA reads TGTGCCTCCAGCAGCGAAATACAGGGAGCAGGAAACACCATATATTTT. This codes for CASSSEIQGAGNTIYF. This chain connects TRBV7-6 to TRBJ1-3, with D tentatively TRBD1 (6 bases). The CDR3 covers 16 residues. Deletions cut 11 bases from V and 4 bases from J, with 24 bases between. Germline loops: CDR1 SGHVS, CDR2 FNYEAQ.

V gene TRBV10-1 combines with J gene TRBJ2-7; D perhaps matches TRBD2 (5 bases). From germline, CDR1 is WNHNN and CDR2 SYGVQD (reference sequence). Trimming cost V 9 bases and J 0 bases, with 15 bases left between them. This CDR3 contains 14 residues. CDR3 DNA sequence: TGCGCCAGTCGAGAGCGTGGGAGCTCCTACGAGCAGTACGTC. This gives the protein CASRERGSSYEQYV.

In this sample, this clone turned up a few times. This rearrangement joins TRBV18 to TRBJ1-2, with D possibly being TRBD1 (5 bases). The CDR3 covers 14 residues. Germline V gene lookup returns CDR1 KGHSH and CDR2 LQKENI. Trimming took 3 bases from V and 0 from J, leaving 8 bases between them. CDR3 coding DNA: TGTGCCAGCTCACCTGACAGAGCTAACTATGGCTACACCTTC. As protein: CASSPDRANYGYTF. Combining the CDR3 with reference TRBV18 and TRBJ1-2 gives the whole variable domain NAGVMQNPRHLVRRRGQEARLRCSPMKGHSHVYWYRQLPEEGLKFMVYLQKENIIDESGMPKERFSAEFPKEGPSILRIQQVVRGDSAAYFCASSPDRANYGYTFGSGTRLTVV.

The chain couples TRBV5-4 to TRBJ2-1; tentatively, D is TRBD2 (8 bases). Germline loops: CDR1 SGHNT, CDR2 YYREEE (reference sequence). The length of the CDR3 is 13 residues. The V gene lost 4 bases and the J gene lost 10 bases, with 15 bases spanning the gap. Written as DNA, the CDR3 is TGTGCCAGCAGCCGGGGGGGGACAGTAGAGCAGTTCTTC. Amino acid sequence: CASSRGGTVEQFF.

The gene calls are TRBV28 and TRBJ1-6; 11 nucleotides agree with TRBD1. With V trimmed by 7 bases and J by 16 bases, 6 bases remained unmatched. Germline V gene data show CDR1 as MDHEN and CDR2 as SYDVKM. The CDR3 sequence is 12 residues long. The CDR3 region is CASTGQGATLHF. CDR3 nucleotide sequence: TGTGCCAGCACCGGACAGGGGGCGACTCTCCACTTT.

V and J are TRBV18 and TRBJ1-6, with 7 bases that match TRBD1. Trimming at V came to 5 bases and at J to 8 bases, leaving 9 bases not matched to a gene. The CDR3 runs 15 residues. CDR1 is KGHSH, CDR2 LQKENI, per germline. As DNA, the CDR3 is TGTGCCAGCTCATTAATTACAGGGGAGGATTCACCCCTCCACTTT. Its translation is CASSLITGEDSPLHF.

CDR3 sequence (DNA): TGCGCCAGCAGCCAAGACAGGGGTGATGAGCAGTTCTTC. Translated, it gives CASSQDRGDEQFF. V is TRBV4-1 and J is TRBJ2-1, with D possibly matching TRBD1 (6 bases). CDR3 length: 13 residues. V gave up 0 bases and J gave up 8 bases, with 8 bases separating them. CDR1 is MGHRA and CDR2 is YSYEKL in the germline V gene.

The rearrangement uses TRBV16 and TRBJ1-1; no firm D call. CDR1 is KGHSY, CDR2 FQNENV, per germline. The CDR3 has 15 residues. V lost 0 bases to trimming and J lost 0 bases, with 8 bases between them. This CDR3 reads CASSQSRGLNTEAFF. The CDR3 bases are TGTGCCAGCAGCCAATCACGGGGTCTGAACACTGAAGCTTTCTTT.

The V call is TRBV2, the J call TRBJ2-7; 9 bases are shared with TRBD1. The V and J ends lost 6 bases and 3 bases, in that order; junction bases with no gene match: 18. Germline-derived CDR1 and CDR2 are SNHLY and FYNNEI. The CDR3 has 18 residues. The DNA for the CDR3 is TGTGCCAGCAGCGCCCGGGACAGGGATTTATTGGGGCTCTACGAGCAGTACTTC. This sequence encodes CASSARDRDLLGLYEQYF. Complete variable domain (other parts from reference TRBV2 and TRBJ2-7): EPEVTQTPSHQVTQMGQEVILRCVPISNHLYFYWYRQILGQKVEFLVSFYNNEISEKSEIFDDQFSVERPDGSNFTLKIRSTKLEDSAMYFCASSARDRDLLGLYEQYFGPGTRLTVT.

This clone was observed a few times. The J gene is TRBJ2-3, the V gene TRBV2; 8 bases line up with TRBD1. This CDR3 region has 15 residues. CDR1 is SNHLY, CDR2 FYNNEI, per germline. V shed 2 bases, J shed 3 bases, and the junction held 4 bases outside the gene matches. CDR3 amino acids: CASSEQGAGTDTQYF. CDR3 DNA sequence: TGTGCCAGCAGTGAACAGGGGGCCGGGACAGATACGCAGTATTTT.

The CDR3 DNA reads TGCGCCAGCAGCTCCGGCGGGGGGGATGACTACACCTTC. Translation: CASSSGGGDDYTF. The chain carries TRBV5-1 and TRBJ1-2; perhaps TRBD1 as D (5 bases). The CDR3 loop spans 13 amino acids. Germline loops: CDR1 SGHRS, CDR2 YFSETQ. V lost 3 bases to trimming and J lost 10 bases, with 16 bases between them.

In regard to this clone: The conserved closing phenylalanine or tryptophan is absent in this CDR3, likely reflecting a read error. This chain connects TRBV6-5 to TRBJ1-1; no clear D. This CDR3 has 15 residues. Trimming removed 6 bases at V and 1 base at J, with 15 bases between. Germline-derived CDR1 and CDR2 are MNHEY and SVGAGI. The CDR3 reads CASRAHEDTNTEAFL. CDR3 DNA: TGTGCCAGCAGAGCCCATGAGGATACGAACACTGAAGCTTTCCTT.

The CDR3 is CASDLAGGSDTQYF. The CDR3 DNA is TGTGCCAGCGACTTAGCGGGGGGGTCAGATACGCAGTATTTT. The chain is built from TRBV4-2 and TRBJ2-3; 11 nucleotides line up with TRBD2. Losses at the gene ends were 8 bases for V and 4 bases for J; bases not matched to a gene: 5. The CDR3 consists of 14 residues. CDR1 LGHNA and CDR2 YNFKEQ come from the germline V gene.

CDR3: CASSSSMTEILTDTQYF. The CDR3 nucleotides read TGTGCCAGCAGCTCCTCGATGACAGAGATACTTACAGATACGCAGTATTTT. This rearrangement joins TRBV7-2 to TRBJ2-3, with D perhaps TRBD1 (5 bases). With 4 bases removed from V and 3 bases from J, the gap between germline ends came to 20 bases. Germline V CDR1 and CDR2: SGHTA, FQGNSA. The CDR3 loop spans 17 amino acids.

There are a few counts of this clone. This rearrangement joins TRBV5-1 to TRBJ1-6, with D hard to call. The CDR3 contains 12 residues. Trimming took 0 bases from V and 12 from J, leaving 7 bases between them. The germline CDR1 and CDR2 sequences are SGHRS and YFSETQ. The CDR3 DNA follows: TGCGCCAGCAGCTTGGACCGGGAACCCCTCCACTTT. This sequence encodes CASSLDREPLHF.